A selection of T cell receptor beta chains follows, all from one sample in a study of shared clonotypes between healthy human individuals. Generated by immunoSEQ multiplex PCR, the TCRdb table keeps only in-frame clones and is missing some. The table has hundreds of thousands of clones, roughly nine tenths seen once; the top ten hold about a quarter. The specimen sequenced was naive CD8+ T cells sorted from blood. Receptors originate from a man aged 25 to 40 in good health. Both conserved end residues are part of each CDR3. Fields, in order: J gene, V gene, D gene, clone size, CDR3 DNA, CDR3 protein. D genes are given only for firm matches. Clone size is not always given. Where it is, it says once, few, many or a class for expanded clones.

TRBJ1-3,TRBV30,.,.,TGTGCCTTCTCCGGGGGCTCTGGAAACACCATATATTTT,CAFSGGSGNTIYF
TRBJ2-5,TRBV6-1,.,.,TGTGCCAGCAGTGAAGACCTTCCAGTGAAGACCCAGTACTTC,CASSEDLPVKTQYF
TRBJ2-7,TRBV27,.,few,TGTGCCAGCAGCTTCCTAGTAGGGAGCCTCGAGCAGTACTTC,CASSFLVGSLEQYF
TRBJ2-3,TRBV27,TRBD2,.,TGTGCCAGCAAGAGTATTTCGAAGGGGAGGGGCCAACATGGCACAGATACGCAGTATTTT,CASKSISKGRGQHGTDTQYF
TRBJ1-5,TRBV19,.,.,TGTGCCAGTAGTGAGACGGTATATAGCAATCAGCCCCAGCATTTT,CASSETVYSNQPQHF
TRBJ1-5,TRBV6-1,TRBD1,.,TGTGCCAGCAGTGAAGCGCGGGGACAGGGGGCAGGTCAGCCCCAGCATTTT,CASSEARGQGAGQPQHF
TRBJ1-1,TRBV29-1,.,.,TGCAGCGTTGCGGGCGGGAAGAACACTGAAGCTTTCTTT,CSVAGGKNTEAFF
TRBJ2-1,TRBV19,TRBD2,.,TGTGCCAGTAGTATACGGACTAGGACTATCTACAATGAGCAGTTCTTC,CASSIRTRTIYNEQFF
TRBJ2-1,TRBV5-1,TRBD2,.,TGCGCCAGCAGCCAACGATTACAAGCGGGAGGATTCAATGAGCAGTTCTTC,CASSQRLQAGGFNEQFF
TRBJ1-2,TRBV9,TRBD1,.,TGTGCCAGCAGCGGAACAGGGGGCCAAGGCTATGGCTACACCTTC,CASSGTGGQGYGYTF
TRBJ2-3,TRBV4-2,.,.,TGTGCCAGCAGCCAAGATTTTAGGGGGAGCCAGATGCAGTATTTT,CASSQDFRGSQMQYF
TRBJ2-7,TRBV9,.,.,TGTGCCAGCAGCGTAGAAGGACACCCCTCCTACGAGCAGTACTTC,CASSVEGHPSYEQYF
TRBJ2-3,TRBV4-3,TRBD1,.,TGCGCCAGCAGCCAAGGGACACCATTTGGGACAGATACACAGTATTTT,CASSQGTPFGTDTQYF
TRBJ2-7,TRBV7-2,.,.,TGTGCCAGCAGTCGTAGCGGATCCTCCGAGCGGTACGAGCAGTACTTC,CASSRSGSSERYEQYF
TRBJ1-4,TRBV4-1,.,once,TGCGCCAGCAGCCACGTCCTCGCTCGGACAGTCAGTGAAAAACTGTTTTTT,CASSHVLARTVSEKLFF
TRBJ1-5,TRBV5-6,TRBD1,.,TGTGCCAGCAGCTTGGGTGCCGGGACAGATAGCAATCAGCCCCAGCATTTT,CASSLGAGTDSNQPQHF
TRBJ2-5,TRBV4-1,.,.,TGCGCCAGCAGCCACATTACACAAGAGACCCAGTACTTC,CASSHITQETQYF
TRBJ1-5,TRBV9,.,.,TGTGCCAGTCGACGAAACGACTATAGCAATCAGCCCCAGCATTTT,CASRRNDYSNQPQHF
TRBJ2-1,TRBV16,TRBD1,.,TGTGCCAGCAACCCGGACAGGAAAGATGAGCAGTTCTTC,CASNPDRKDEQFF
TRBJ2-1,TRBV7-9,.,.,TGTGCACAGGGTAGACTAGAGGGCTACAATGAGCAGTTCTTC,CAQGRLEGYNEQFF
TRBJ1-3,TRBV6-1,.,.,TGTGCCAGCAGTGAAGCGTCGACGACCATATATTTT,CASSEASTTIYF
TRBJ1-1,TRBV27,TRBD1,.,TGTGCCAGCAGTTCACTACAGGGGGGGAACACTGAAGCTTTCTTT,CASSSLQGGNTEAFF
TRBJ2-4,TRBV15,.,.,TGTGCCACTTGGGACGGAGCCAAAAACATTCAGTACTTC,CATWDGAKNIQYF
TRBJ2-7,TRBV7-2,.,.,TGTGCCAGCAGGGAGGGTATCGAGCAGTACTTC,CASREGIEQYF
TRBJ2-7,TRBV6-5,TRBD1,.,TGTGCCAGCGCTACAGGGGGCCCCCTTTACTACGAGCAGTACTTC,CASATGGPLYYEQYF
TRBJ2-2,TRBV27,.,.,TGTGCCAGCAGCTCAAAAGCCACCGGGGAGCTGTTTTTT,CASSSKATGELFF
TRBJ2-2,TRBV9,TRBD2,once,TGTGCCAGCAGCGAGCGGGGGGACACCGGGGAGCTGTTTTTT,CASSERGDTGELFF
TRBJ2-1,TRBV9,.,once,TGTGCCAGCGGGCGTCACAATGAGCAGTTCTTC,CASGRHNEQFF
TRBJ2-7,TRBV2,.,.,TGTGCCAGTGATTCCGCGGGGAATACCTACGAGCAGTACTTC,CASDSAGNTYEQYF
TRBJ2-7,TRBV10-2,.,.,TGCGCCAGCAGGGACACCGACTACGAGCAGTACTTC,CASRDTDYEQYF